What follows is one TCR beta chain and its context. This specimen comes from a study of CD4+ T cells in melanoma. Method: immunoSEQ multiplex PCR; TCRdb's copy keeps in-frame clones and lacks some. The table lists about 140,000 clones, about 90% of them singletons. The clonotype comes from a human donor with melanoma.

The CDR3 region has the DNA TGTGCCACCACACAGGGACAGGGCTTCTCTAATGAAAAACTGTTTTTT. It translates to CATTQGQGFSNEKLFF. The V and J genes are TRBV19 and TRBJ1-4; 9 positions match TRBD1. The V segment lost 10 bases and the J segment 3 bases; nucleotides outside the gene matches: 12. CDR1 is LNHDA, CDR2 SQIVND, per germline (reference sequence). The CDR3 is made up of 16 amino acids.